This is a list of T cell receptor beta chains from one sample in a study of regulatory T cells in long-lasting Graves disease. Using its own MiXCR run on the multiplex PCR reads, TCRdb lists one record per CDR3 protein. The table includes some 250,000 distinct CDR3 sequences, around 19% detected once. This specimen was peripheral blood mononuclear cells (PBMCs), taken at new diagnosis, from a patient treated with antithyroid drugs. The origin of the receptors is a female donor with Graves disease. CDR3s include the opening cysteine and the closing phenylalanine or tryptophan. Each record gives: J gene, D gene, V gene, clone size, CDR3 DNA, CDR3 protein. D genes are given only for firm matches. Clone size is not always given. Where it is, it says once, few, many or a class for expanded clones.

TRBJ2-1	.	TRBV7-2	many	TGTGCCAGCAGCTCAATAGATGGGGAGCAGTTCTTC	CASSSIDGEQFF
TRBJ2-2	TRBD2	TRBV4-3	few	TGCGCCAGCAGCCCCGCCTTAGCGGGAGAACGCACCGGGGAGCTGTTTTTT	CASSPALAGERTGELFF
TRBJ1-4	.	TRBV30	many	TGTGCCTGGAGTGTCGGTGGGGGGACCGGAGGAGAAAAACTGTTTTTT	CAWSVGGGTGGEKLFF
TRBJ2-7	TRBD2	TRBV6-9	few	TGTGCCAGCAGTTACGGGGGGGGGGGGACTAGCGGGCGCTACGAGCAGTACTTC	CASSYGGGGTSGRYEQYF
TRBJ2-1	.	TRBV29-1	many	TGCAGCTATACAGGGATGCCTCGGGCCGATGAGCAGTTCTTC	CSYTGMPRADEQFF
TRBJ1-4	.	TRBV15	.	TGTGCCATCAGCAGAGATAAGGGAGCAACTAATGAAAAACTGTTTTTT	CAISRDKGATNEKLFF
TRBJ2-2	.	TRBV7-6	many	TGTGCCAGCAGCTTAGAAGCGTGGGTGAGGACCGGGGAGCTGTTTTTT	CASSLEAWVRTGELFF
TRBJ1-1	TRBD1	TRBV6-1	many	TGTGCCAGCAGTGAAACAGGCAGGGGGCAGGGGAACACTGAAGCTTTCTTT	CASSETGRGQGNTEAFF
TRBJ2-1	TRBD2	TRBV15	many	TGTGCCACCAGCAAAGAAATAGCGGGAAACGCCTACAATGAGCAGTTCTTC	CATSKEIAGNAYNEQFF
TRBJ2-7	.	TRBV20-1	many	TGCAGTGCTGAGCGGGCCTCCTACGAGCAGTACTTC	CSAERASYEQYF
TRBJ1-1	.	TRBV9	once	TGTGCCAGCAACGGCGGGAGCATGAACACTGAAGCTTTCTTT	CASNGGSMNTEAFF
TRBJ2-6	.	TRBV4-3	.	TGCGCCAGCAGCCAAGATCGGGCCTCCTACTCTGGGGCCAACGTCCTGACTTTC	CASSQDRASYSGANVLTF
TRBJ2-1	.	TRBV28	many	TGTGCCAGCAGCAAAAGCAGGGCCTCCTACAATGAGCAGTTCTTC	CASSKSRASYNEQFF
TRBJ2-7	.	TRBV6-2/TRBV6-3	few	TGTGCCAGCAGTTATCCCCAGGCAGGGTACGAGCAGTACTTC	CASSYPQAGYEQYF